A selection of T cell receptor beta chains follows, all from one sample in a study of blood T cell repertoires in COVID-19. TCRdb's table, derived via immunoSEQ multiplex PCR, lists solely in-frame clones and lacks some. The profile covers a few hundred thousand clones, with approximately 86% appearing a single time and more than 8.5% taken by the ten largest. Sequencing was done on a sample of PBMCs or T cells enriched from blood (not recorded which). The receptors here all came from a woman between 18 and 29 years old who had recovered from COVID-19. Both conserved end residues are part of each CDR3. A D gene is named only where the DNA matches it firmly. Clone size is not always given. Where it is, it says once, few, many or a class for expanded clones.

TRBD1	TRBV5-6	TRBJ2-1	NA	CASSLIPTGVYNEQFF	TGTGCCAGCAGCCTAATACCCACAGGGGTCTACAATGAGCAGTTCTTC
TRBD1	TRBV27	TRBJ2-7	NA	CASSSHDRAAYEQYF	TGTGCCAGCAGTTCCCACGACAGGGCGGCCTACGAGCAGTACTTC
NA	TRBV6-5	TRBJ2-7	NA	CASSPGGRYTYEQYF	TGTGCCAGCAGTCCCGGCGGGCGCTACACCTACGAGCAGTACTTC
NA	TRBV7-3	TRBJ1-1	once	CASGGGRNTEAFF	TGTGCCAGCGGGGGCGGGAGAAACACTGAAGCTTTCTTT
NA	TRBV5-4	TRBJ1-1	NA	CASSGSGRADTEAFF	TGTGCCAGCAGCGGCTCAGGGCGTGCGGACACTGAAGCTTTCTTT
NA	TRBV5-6	TRBJ2-1	once	CASSLWAGGYNEQFF	TGTGCCAGCAGCTTGTGGGCCGGGGGATACAATGAGCAGTTCTTC
NA	TRBV6-4	TRBJ1-1	NA	CASSDLNSEAFF	TGTGCCAGCAGTGACCTTAACAGTGAAGCTTTCTTT
TRBD2	TRBV2	TRBJ2-3	NA	CASSEEAGGSWGTQYF	TGTGCCAGCAGTGAGGAAGCGGGGGGCTCGTGGGGTACGCAGTATTTT
TRBD2	TRBV23-1	TRBJ2-3	once	CASSQFGGGALDTQYF	TGCGCCAGCAGTCAATTCGGCGGGGGGGCCTTGGATACGCAGTATTTT
NA	TRBV30	TRBJ1-2	NA	CAWSVKRQGYGYTF	TGTGCCTGGAGTGTAAAGAGGCAGGGCTATGGCTACACCTTC
TRBD2	TRBV6-5	TRBJ2-7	NA	CASRGTRKEPEQYF	TGTGCCAGCAGGGGGACTAGAAAAGAACCCGAGCAGTACTTC
NA	TRBV4-3	TRBJ1-2	NA	CASSLDITFNYGYTF	TGCGCCAGCAGCCTTGACATCACCTTCAACTATGGCTACACCTTC
NA	TRBV27	TRBJ2-1	NA	CASSVAGSSYNEQFF	TGTGCCAGCAGTGTAGCCGGGAGCTCCTACAATGAGCAGTTCTTC
NA	TRBV7-2	TRBJ2-7	NA	CASSLVRDSYEQYF	TGTGCCAGCAGCTTAGTTCGGGACTCCTACGAGCAGTACTTC
TRBD2	TRBV30	TRBJ2-7	few	CAWSGTSYEQYF	TGTGCCTGGTCCGGGACTAGCTACGAGCAGTACTTC
NA	TRBV13	TRBJ2-2	NA	CASSPGGLNTGELFF	TGTGCCAGCAGCCCTGGCGGTCTGAACACCGGGGAGCTGTTTTTT